These 11 T cell receptor beta chains were sequenced from one sample in a study of blood T cell repertoires in COVID-19. Here immunoSEQ multiplex PCR was the method, and the copy in TCRdb shows in-frame clones only, minus some. The sample contains 64,000 or so clones, over 75% of which appear only once. The material sequenced was peripheral blood. All receptors derive from a human donor in a cohort sampled during active COVID-19.

This chain uses TRBV29-1 with TRBJ2-2; 11 nucleotides agree with TRBD2. V trimming: 3 bases; J trimming: 2 bases; junction bases outside the gene matches: 2. CDR1 is SQVTM, CDR2 ANQGSEA, per germline. CDR3 length: 15 residues. The CDR3 DNA reads as TGCAGCGTTGAGGGACTAGCGGAAAACACCGGGGAGCTGTTTTTT. Translated: CSVEGLAENTGELFF.

This clone turned up a few times. The chain links TRBV7-3 to TRBJ2-7; weak D call: TRBD2 (6 bases). CDR1 is SGHTA, CDR2 FQGTGA, per germline. Trimming left V 5 bases short and J 7 bases short, with 15 bases between. This CDR3 has 13 amino acids. The CDR3 loop is CASSPRGTQEQYF. The CDR3 DNA follows: TGTGCCAGCAGCCCCAGAGGGACTCAAGAGCAGTACTTC.

This clone was observed a single time. In DNA form, the CDR3 reads TGTGCCAGCAGTTACCCTCGGGACAGGAGCTTGAACACTGAAGCTTTCTTT. Protein: CASSYPRDRSLNTEAFF. The chain carries TRBV6-2 or TRBV6-3 and TRBJ1-1, with 8 bases matching TRBD1. Germline loops: CDR1 MNHEY, CDR2 SVGEGT. The V gene end was trimmed by 2 bases and the J gene end by 0 bases; junction bases not matched to a gene: 8. The CDR3 has 17 residues.

V gene TRBV24-1 combines with J gene TRBJ1-2; D remains ambiguous. V shed 1 base and J shed 6 bases, with 11 bases lying between them. This CDR3 is 14 amino acids long. CDR1 is KGHDR, CDR2 SFDVKD, per germline. CDR3 sequence: CATSDFEEYDGYTF. The DNA of the CDR3 is TGTGCCACCAGTGATTTCGAAGAGTATGATGGCTACACCTTC.

V is TRBV6-2 or TRBV6-3 and J is TRBJ2-2; D is possibly TRBD1 (6 bases). Germline CDR1 and CDR2: MNHEY and SVGEGT. Trimming took 2 bases from V and 0 from J, leaving 13 bases between them. CDR3 length equals 17 residues. CDR3 protein: CASSYKAGDPNTGELFF. Here the CDR3 DNA reads TGTGCCAGCAGTTACAAGGCAGGGGACCCGAACACCGGGGAGCTGTTTTTT.

The CDR3 loop is CASSREGLNGYTF. CDR3 DNA sequence: TGTGCCAGCAGCCGAGAGGGACTCAATGGCTACACCTTC. V usage is TRBV5-4 and J usage is TRBJ1-2; D possibly corresponds to TRBD1 (5 bases). The CDR3 covers 13 residues. The V end was cut by 4 bases, the J end by 6 bases, with 13 bases between. The germline gives CDR1 SGHNT, CDR2 YYREEE (reference sequence). Full variable domain (missing parts from reference TRBV5-4 and TRBJ1-2): ETGVTQSPTHLIKTRGQQVTLRCSSQSGHNTVSWYQQALGQGPQFIFQYYREEENGRGNFPPRFSGLQFPNYSSELNVNALELDDSALYLCASSREGLNGYTFGSGTRLTVV.

About this clone itself: Other DNA sequences from this sample encode an identical CDR3 as well. The chain combines TRBV5-1 with TRBJ1-2; D is possibly TRBD1 (6 bases). V lost 0 bases, J lost 5 bases, and 8 bases lay in between. This CDR3 has 13 residues. Germline assignment: CDR1 SGHRS and CDR2 YFSETQ. CDR3 nucleotide sequence: TGCGCCAGCAGCTTGGACCAGGGGTATGGCTACACCTTC. This gives the protein CASSLDQGYGYTF.

The rearrangement uses TRBV7-8 and TRBJ2-7; 11 nucleotides align to TRBD1. The V segment lost 5 bases and the J segment 6 bases; nucleotides outside the gene matches: 9. Germline V CDR1 and CDR2: SGHVS, FQNEAQ. The CDR3 contains 15 residues. In DNA, the CDR3 is TGTGCCAGCAGCCGGACAGGGGGCGAGACCGGCGAGCAGTACTTC. This codes for CASSRTGGETGEQYF.

V gene TRBV4-1 combines with J gene TRBJ2-5; TRBD1 matches at 8 bases. V was pared by 4 bases and J by 5 bases, with 6 bases of the junction left unmatched. The V gene's germline CDR1 is MGHRA and CDR2 YSYEKL. The length of the CDR3 is 14 residues. This CDR3 reads CASSLRGRRETQYF. As DNA, the CDR3 is TGCGCCAGCAGCCTCAGGGGGCGGCGGGAGACCCAGTACTTC.

The chain uses TRBV10-3 and TRBJ1-1, with D maybe TRBD1 (6 bases). CDR1 is ENHRY, CDR2 SYGVKD, per germline. This CDR3 has 13 residues. V was pared by 8 bases and J by 6 bases, with 16 bases between. For the CDR3, the DNA is TGTGCCATCTCAGCGCGGGGGCGGGCTGAAGCTTTCTTT. Protein: CAISARGRAEAFF.

The chain couples TRBV6-2 or TRBV6-3 to TRBJ2-2, with TRBD2 as a possible D gene (6 bases). The V end was cut by 2 bases, the J end by 5 bases, with 21 bases between. Germline V gene data show CDR1 as MNHEY and CDR2 as SVGEGT. The CDR3 is 18 residues long. This CDR3 reads CASSYGDSSPVLTGELFF. The CDR3, as DNA: TGTGCCAGCAGTTACGGGGACTCATCTCCGGTCCTAACCGGGGAGCTGTTTTTT.